This T cell receptor (beta chain) stems from a study of T cells after yellow fever vaccination. Regarding the study as a whole: Post-booster samples contained most primary-vaccination clones (roughly 96% CD4, about 90% CD8).

The table lists this clonotype with a few counts. Antigen specificity is unknown. Universal primer sites and UMIs were introduced during 5'RACE template-switching synthesis of TCR cDNA. TCRdb analysed the 5' RACE reads with MiXCR anew, one entry per CDR3 protein. The profile shows roughly 310,000 distinct CDR3 sequences, more than 3% of them singletons. The sample consisted of PBMCs, taken on the day of the yellow fever booster vaccination. The receptor was isolated from a young man who received the YFV17D yellow fever vaccine.

The CDR3 loop reads CSVVLMGVWTGELFF. DNA of the CDR3: TGCAGCGTTGTATTGATGGGGGTATGGACCGGGGAGCTGTTTTTT. The J gene is TRBJ2-2, the V gene TRBV29-1, with D perhaps assigned TRBD1 or TRBD2 (5 bases each). Trimming removed 4 bases from V and 5 bases from J, with 17 bases in between. CDR1 SQVTM and CDR2 ANQGSEA come from the germline V gene. The CDR3 contains 15 residues.